Ten or more counts support the clone carrying this T cell receptor (beta chain). This record comes from a study of regulatory T cells in long-lasting Graves disease. Study-level background: Graves' patients who were just diagnosed had used antithyroid drugs for under 3 months.

The CDR3 spans 14 residues. The germline V and J ends were trimmed by 8 bases and 4 bases, with 17 bases remaining between them. The time point: newly diagnosed GD, antithyroid drugs for less than 3 months. PBMC-extracted RNA yielded the TCR library. Arm-PCR with iRepertoire HTBI primers amplified the CDR3 regions for these TCR beta libraries. TCRdb used MiXCR to reprocess the multiplex PCR reads, holding one entry per CDR3 protein. The data show 510,000 or so distinct CDR3 sequences, more than 10% seen once. The same sample was also studied in work on T cells in Graves' hyperthyroidism and ophthalmopathy. That paper adds: Each diagnosis drew on symptoms, thyroxine, TRAb, thyroid ultrasound and orbital computed tomography findings. HTBI primers drove first-round RT-PCR of the TCR CDR3.

J is TRBJ1-1 and V is TRBV12-3 or TRBV12-4; D remains ambiguous. The origin of this receptor is a woman aged 25 to 45 with Graves disease. Source: peripheral blood mononuclear cells (PBMCs), taken at new diagnosis, from a patient treated with antithyroid drugs. The DNA for the CDR3 is TGTGCCAGCGGCAAATCTGGGTGGGCCACTGAAGCTTTCTTT. This sequence encodes CASGKSGWATEAFF.